Listed below are T cell receptor beta chains from one sample, sequenced in a study of cytomegalovirus exposure and HLA in healthy donors. Profiling relied on immunoSEQ multiplex PCR, and the TCRdb table lists in-frame clones only, not all of them. The sample carries 150,000 to 200,000 clones, 75% to 90% recorded once. The sequencing sample was made of PBMCs. The receptor source for this set is a male donor in good health and CMV-seropositive. Both conserved end residues are part of each CDR3. The D gene is left open where the match is weak. Only some rows state a clone size, as once, few, many or a class for expanded clones.

length	D	V	size	J	CDR3	DNA
16	TRBD2	TRBV5-6	-	TRBJ2-3	CASSGRTSGRTDTQYF	TGTGCCAGCAGCGGGAGGACTAGCGGGAGGACAGATACGCAGTATTTT
13	TRBD1	TRBV2	-	TRBJ2-3	CASTSDWGTGEYF	TGTGCCAGCACATCGGACTGGGGAACAGGGGAGTATTTT
15	TRBD2	TRBV5-1	-	TRBJ2-7	CASSLGGLANHEQYF	TGCGCCAGCAGCTTGGGAGGACTAGCAAACCACGAGCAGTACTTC
15	-	TRBV28	-	TRBJ2-7	CASSLISGSSYEQYF	TGTGCCAGCAGCTTAATATCGGGGAGCTCCTACGAGCAGTACTTC
15	TRBD1	TRBV5-5	-	TRBJ1-2	CASSLQGVANYGYTF	TGTGCCAGCAGCTTACAGGGGGTAGCTAACTATGGCTACACCTTC
12	-	TRBV4-1	once	TRBJ2-1	CASSQDLNEQFF	TGCGCCAGCAGCCAAGATCTCAATGAGCAGTTCTTC
12	-	TRBV30	-	TRBJ2-7	CAWLRSTYEQYF	TGTGCCTGGCTAAGGAGCACCTACGAGCAGTACTTC
12	-	TRBV2	-	TRBJ2-3	CASSVNTDTQYF	TGTGCCAGCAGCGTAAACACAGATACGCAGTATTTT
13	TRBD1	TRBV27	-	TRBJ1-1	CASSFDRATEAFF	TGTGCCAGCAGTTTCGACAGGGCCACTGAAGCTTTCTTT
15	-	TRBV7-7	-	TRBJ2-5	CASSLGGGHQETQYF	TGTGCTAGCAGCTTAGGAGGTGGCCATCAAGAGACCCAGTACTTC
14	-	TRBV7-2	-	TRBJ1-2	CASSLVLSGDGYTF	TGTGCCAGCAGCCTAGTCCTGTCAGGGGATGGCTACACCTTC
16	TRBD2	TRBV15	few	TRBJ2-3	CATSVPLAGAFGTQYF	TGTGCCACCAGCGTTCCGCTAGCGGGTGCTTTTGGTACGCAGTATTTT
15	TRBD1	TRBV18	few	TRBJ1-4	CASSPPGQGNEKLFF	TGTGCCAGCTCACCTCCGGGACAGGGGAATGAAAAACTGTTTTTT
11	-	TRBV14	-	TRBJ2-7	CASSQTYEQYF	TGTGCCAGCAGCCAAACCTACGAGCAGTACTTC
13	-	TRBV2	-	TRBJ1-2	CASVQDPNYGYTF	TGTGCCAGCGTTCAGGATCCTAACTATGGCTACACCTTC
11	-	TRBV6-1	-	TRBJ1-5	CASMQNQPQHF	TGTGCCAGCATGCAGAATCAGCCCCAGCATTTT
13	TRBD1	TRBV7-3	-	TRBJ1-2	CASSSAGTAGYTF	TGTGCCAGCAGCTCGGCCGGGACAGCTGGCTACACCTTC
16	TRBD1	TRBV7-2	-	TRBJ1-5	CASSLHQQGGNQPQHF	TGTGCCAGCAGTCTCCATCAACAGGGGGGCAATCAGCCCCAGCATTTT
16	-	TRBV7-2	-	TRBJ2-7	CASSLKEWNRGGEQYF	TGTGCCAGCAGCTTAAAAGAGTGGAACAGGGGAGGCGAGCAGTACTTC
10	-	TRBV7-2	-	TRBJ2-7	CASHTYERYF	TGTGCCAGCCACACCTACGAGCGGTACTTC